One sample yielded the 32 T cell receptor beta chains listed below, sequenced in a study of cytomegalovirus exposure and HLA in healthy donors. 60 Vbeta and 13 Jbeta primers were used in PCR. Clones were read by immunoSEQ multiplex PCR, and TCRdb kept only the in-frame ones, dropping some. The data contain about 160,000 clones, approximately 81% of them singletons. Sequencing was done on a sample of PBMCs. The receptors were gathered from a boy aged 2-15 years in good health and CMV-seronegative.

The CDR3 sequence is CATSRDYGSSGANVLTF. The CDR3 DNA is TGTGCCACCAGCAGAGATTACGGGTCCTCTGGGGCCAACGTCCTGACTTTC. This rearrangement joins TRBV15 to TRBJ2-6; D is undetermined. V lost 0 bases to trimming and J lost 0 bases, with 9 bases between them. The CDR3 sequence is 17 residues long. Germline loops: CDR1 LNHNV, CDR2 YYDKDF (reference sequence).

The chain uses TRBV7-8 and TRBJ2-7, with D maybe TRBD2 (5 bases). V was cut by 3 bases and J by 4 bases, with 13 bases left in between. This CDR3 contains 14 residues. Germline V gives CDR1 SGHVS, CDR2 FQNEAQ. The CDR3 bases are TGTGCCAGCAGCTTCGCCGGGATTTCTTACGAGCAGTACTTC. Its protein is CASSFAGISYEQYF.

The chain combines TRBV6-1 with TRBJ2-1; tentative D call: TRBD2 (5 bases). Looked up from germline, CDR1 is MNHNS and CDR2 is SASEGT. This CDR3 has 12 residues. Trimming pared 11 bases from V and 3 bases from J, leaving 11 bases between. The CDR3, as DNA: TGTGCCCCGGACTTTAACTACAATGAGCAGTTCTTC. Amino acid sequence: CAPDFNYNEQFF.

The V gene is TRBV5-1, the J gene TRBJ1-1; 8 positions match TRBD1. The CDR3 consists of 19 residues. V lost 4 bases to trimming and J lost 5 bases; unmatched junction nucleotides: 22. Germline V CDR1 and CDR2: SGHRS, YFSETQ. Written as DNA, the CDR3 is TGCGCCAGCAGCCTCTGGGGTTCGGACAGGGCTCCCCTGGGGACTGAAGCTTTCTTT. Amino acid sequence: CASSLWGSDRAPLGTEAFF.

The chain couples TRBV27 to TRBJ2-7; no firm D call. Germline V lookup: CDR1 MNHEY, CDR2 SMNVEV (reference sequence). Trimming took off 3 bases at V and 2 bases at J, with 11 bases between the two ends. The CDR3 contains 14 residues. Here the CDR3 reads CASSFSPSPYEQYF. DNA for the CDR3: TGTGCCAGCAGTTTCTCCCCTAGTCCCTACGAGCAGTACTTC.

This clone has only a few counts. The chain couples TRBV2 to TRBJ2-2; D possibly corresponds to TRBD2 (5 bases). Germline lookup yields CDR1 SNHLY and CDR2 FYNNEI. This CDR3 contains 14 residues. V was pared by 1 base and J by 7 bases, with 10 bases between. CDR3 protein: CASSEGLGVGELFF. The CDR3 DNA reads TGTGCCAGCAGTGAAGGGCTCGGGGTCGGGGAGCTGTTTTTT.

The chain joins TRBV14 to TRBJ2-4, with TRBD1 identical over 7 bases. V shed 3 bases, J shed 3 bases, and the junction held 2 bases outside the gene matches. Germline CDR1 SGHDN, CDR2 FVKESK. The CDR3 sequence is 14 residues long. DNA for the CDR3: TGTGCCAGCAGCCATGGGACAGTCAAAAACATTCAGTACTTC. Protein product: CASSHGTVKNIQYF.

This clone was recorded only once. The chain uses TRBV7-2 and TRBJ2-3; the D gene is possibly TRBD1 (5 bases). CDR1 is SGHTA and CDR2 is FQGNSA in the germline V gene. CDR3 length: 14 amino acids. Trimming cost V 7 bases and J 8 bases, with 19 bases left between them. DNA of the CDR3: TGTGCCAGCACCTTCCTAGGGGTGAGTGGTACGCAGTATTTT. This translates into CASTFLGVSGTQYF.

This clone has just a few counts. The V call is TRBV28, the J call TRBJ1-6; 11 bases line up with TRBD1. With 3 bases clipped from V and 9 bases from J, the junction kept 4 bases outside the gene matches. This CDR3 comprises 15 residues. The germline V gene has CDR1 MDHEN and CDR2 SYDVKM. This CDR3 reads CASSLAGQGASPLHF. The CDR3 DNA reads as TGTGCCAGCAGTTTGGCCGGACAGGGGGCTTCACCCCTCCACTTT.

The V gene is TRBV7-9, the J gene TRBJ2-1; 7 bases map to TRBD2. The CDR3 totals 12 residues. V shed 3 bases, J shed 10 bases, and the junction held 3 bases outside the gene matches. Looked up from germline, CDR1 is SEHNR and CDR2 is FQNEAQ (reference sequence). In nucleotides, the CDR3 is TGTGCCAGCAGCTTCGGGACTACGGAGCAGTTCTTC. As protein: CASSFGTTEQFF.

The V gene is TRBV7-9, the J gene TRBJ1-2, with 8 bases that match TRBD1. The V gene's germline CDR1 is SEHNR and CDR2 FQNEAQ (reference sequence). The ends lost 5 bases at V and 3 bases at J; junction bases unmatched: 5. This CDR3 is built from 14 residues. CDR3 nucleotides: TGTGCCAGCAGCAAAGGACAGGGTGACTATGGCTACACCTTC. It yields the protein CASSKGQGDYGYTF.

In its sample, this clone was seen once. The chain links TRBV30 to TRBJ2-3; the D is unclear. Germline V gene lookup returns CDR1 GTSNPN and CDR2 SVGIG (reference sequence). The CDR3 consists of 14 residues. The V end was cut by 0 bases, the J end by 4 bases, with 11 bases between. This CDR3 is CAWSVWIEADTQYF. DNA for the CDR3: TGTGCCTGGAGTGTATGGATAGAGGCAGATACGCAGTATTTT.

The chain links TRBV28 to TRBJ1-3; 10 nucleotides align to TRBD1. The ends lost 6 bases at V and 4 bases at J; junction bases unmatched: 9. This CDR3 spans 16 amino acids. Germline assignment: CDR1 MDHEN and CDR2 SYDVKM. Here the CDR3 reads CASRHRDRGSGNTIYF. For the CDR3, the DNA is TGTGCCAGCAGGCACCGGGACAGGGGTTCCGGAAACACCATATATTTT.

The chain couples TRBV5-4 to TRBJ1-6; TRBD1 aligns across 8 bases. The CDR3 runs to 14 residues. CDR1 and CDR2 from the germline V gene are SGHNT and YYREEE (reference sequence). V was clipped by 3 bases and J by 9 bases; unmatched bases: 5. The CDR3 loop is CASSWGQVSSPLHF. The CDR3 DNA is TGTGCCAGCAGCTGGGGACAGGTCTCTTCACCCCTCCACTTT.

The chain recombines TRBV13 with TRBJ2-1; D is possibly TRBD1 (6 bases). Germline V gene data show CDR1 as PRHDT and CDR2 as FYEKMQ (reference sequence). This CDR3 has 15 amino acids. V gave up 5 bases and J gave up 2 bases, with 13 bases separating them. The chain's CDR3 is CASSPFRTAYNEQFF. The CDR3 coding sequence is TGTGCCAGCAGCCCGTTCCGGACAGCCTACAATGAGCAGTTCTTC.

The chain carries TRBV7-2 and TRBJ1-1; the match to TRBD1 covers 7 bases. J lost 0 bases, V lost 4 bases, and 5 bases had no gene match. Germline lookup yields CDR1 SGHTA and CDR2 FQGNSA. CDR3 length: 15 residues. Here the CDR3 DNA reads TGTGCCAGCAGCTACCAGACAGGGTTGAACACTGAAGCTTTCTTT. Protein product: CASSYQTGLNTEAFF.

Concerning this clone: The junction shows a germline mismatch at one end, possibly a read error. The rearrangement links TRBV28 to TRBJ2-3; D is unclear. Germline loops: CDR1 MDHEN, CDR2 SYDVKM. CDR3 length: 12 amino acids. This CDR3 reads CASSPRLPDFFF. The CDR3 coding sequence is TGTGCCAGCAGCCCCAGACTCCCCGATTTCTTCTTT.

This chain links TRBV5-4 with TRBJ1-4; weak D call: TRBD1 (5 bases). V was trimmed by 4 bases and J by 5 bases, leaving 9 bases between them. CDR1 is SGHNT, CDR2 YYREEE, per germline (reference sequence). The CDR3 totals 13 residues. The CDR3 protein is CASSTRGNEKLFF. CDR3 nucleotides: TGTGCCAGCAGCACACGGGGGAATGAAAAACTGTTTTTT.

A single count supports this clone. V and J are TRBV11-2 and TRBJ1-2; D is unclear. This CDR3 has 12 residues. V lost 1 base and J lost 5, with 5 bases in between. Germline CDR1 SGHAT, CDR2 FQNNGV. The CDR3 DNA reads TGTGCCAGCAGCTTAGGAGGGTATGGCTACACCTTC. Translated, it gives CASSLGGYGYTF.

V usage is TRBV28 and J usage is TRBJ2-7, with 11 nucleotides matching TRBD2. The CDR3 length is 14 residues. Germline V gene data show CDR1 as MDHEN and CDR2 as SYDVKM. V shed 7 bases, J shed 3 bases, and the junction held 5 bases outside the gene matches. Here the CDR3 reads CASKTSGSNYEQYF. CDR3 sequence (DNA): TGTGCCAGCAAAACTAGCGGGAGTAACTACGAGCAGTACTTC. Filled out from reference TRBV28 and TRBJ2-7, the complete variable domain reads DVKVTQSSRYLVKRTGEKVFLECVQDMDHENMFWYRQDPGLGLRLIYFSYDVKMKEKGDIPEGYSVSREKKERFSLILESASTNQTSMYLCASKTSGSNYEQYFGPGTRLTVT.

This chain links TRBV30 with TRBJ1-5; a weak D match, TRBD1 (5 bases). Trimming removed 2 bases at V and 3 bases at J, with 8 bases between. The CDR3 has 13 residues. Germline V gene data show CDR1 as GTSNPN and CDR2 as SVGIG (reference sequence). DNA of the CDR3: TGTGCCTGGAGTCCACAGGCCAATCAGCCCCAGCATTTT. Its protein product is CAWSPQANQPQHF.

The chain uses TRBV20-1 and TRBJ2-7, with 7 positions matching TRBD1. V was clipped by 7 bases and J by 7 bases; unmatched bases: 7. Looked up from germline, CDR1 is DFQATT and CDR2 is SNEGSKA (reference sequence). This CDR3 spans 11 amino acids. CDR3 loop: CSGIGGGEQYV. The CDR3 DNA sequence: TGCAGTGGGATAGGGGGCGGGGAGCAGTACGTC.

The chain employs TRBV5-1 and TRBJ1-6; 9 bases fit TRBD1. Unmatched junction bases numbered 4, after V lost 0 bases and J lost 9 bases. The length of the CDR3 is 15 residues. The germline V gene encodes CDR1 SGHRS and CDR2 YFSETQ. CDR3 DNA sequence: TGCGCCAGCAGCTTGGGGGGACAGGGTAGTTCACCCCTCCACTTT. Translating gives CASSLGGQGSSPLHF.

The gene calls are TRBV7-2 and TRBJ1-2; 11 nucleotides align to TRBD1. CDR3 length: 15 amino acids. The V segment lost 1 base and the J segment 5 bases; nucleotides outside the gene matches: 3. Germline loops: CDR1 SGHTA, CDR2 FQGNSA. CDR3 DNA: TGTGCCAGCAGCTTAGGGACAGGGGGCCGGTATGGCTACACCTTC. Translated, it gives CASSLGTGGRYGYTF.

The V gene is TRBV5-1, the J gene TRBJ1-2; D unresolved. Trimming left V 4 bases short and J 4 bases short, with 14 bases between. The germline V gene has CDR1 SGHRS and CDR2 YFSETQ. CDR3 length: 14 amino acids. In nucleotides, the CDR3 is TGCGCCAGCAGCGAGGGCGGCCTCGGCTATGGCTACACCTTC. It translates to CASSEGGLGYGYTF.

The gene calls are TRBV5-1 and TRBJ1-2; D gene unclear. The V gene's germline CDR1 is SGHRS and CDR2 YFSETQ. The CDR3 consists of 14 residues. V dropped 1 base and J dropped 0 bases, with 7 bases sitting between them. The CDR3 sequence: CASSLWQANYGYTF. CDR3 bases: TGCGCCAGCAGCTTGTGGCAGGCTAACTATGGCTACACCTTC.

The gene calls are TRBV7-2 and TRBJ1-2, with unresolved D. The CDR3 sequence is 14 residues long. The germline V gene has CDR1 SGHTA and CDR2 FQGNSA. The ends were cut back, 1 base at V and 6 bases at J, with 12 bases in the middle. CDR3 nucleotides: TGTGCCAGCAGCTTAGTTTGGTCTATCGATGGCTACACCTTC. Its translation: CASSLVWSIDGYTF.

The chain employs TRBV6-1 and TRBJ1-1, with unresolved D. V lost 6 bases to trimming and J lost 1 base, with 9 bases between them. CDR3 length: 13 residues. Germline CDR1 MNHNS, CDR2 SASEGT. This chain's CDR3 is CASSAGSNTEAFF. CDR3 DNA: TGTGCCAGCAGCGCAGGATCGAACACTGAAGCTTTCTTT.

J is TRBJ2-1 and V is TRBV19, with TRBD1 matching over 8 bases. From germline, CDR1 is LNHDA and CDR2 SQIVND (reference sequence). V lost 7 bases, J lost 2 bases, and 4 bases stayed unmatched. This CDR3 has 14 amino acids. CDR3 protein: CASTEQGAYNEQFF. The CDR3 DNA is TGTGCCAGTACTGAACAGGGGGCCTACAATGAGCAGTTCTTC.

The chain combines TRBV7-9 with TRBJ2-1; TRBD2 matches 10 bases. J lost 5 bases, V lost 8 bases, and 3 bases had no gene match. Germline V gives CDR1 SEHNR, CDR2 FQNEAQ (reference sequence). The CDR3 runs 13 residues. The CDR3 sequence: CASQRGGDNEQFF. CDR3 nucleotides: TGTGCCAGCCAGCGGGGGGGTGACAATGAGCAGTTCTTC.

This chain uses TRBV5-8 with TRBJ1-3; weak D call: TRBD1 (5 bases). Between the trimmed V and J ends, which lost 4 bases and 5 bases, there was a span of 13 bases. Germline CDR1 reads SGHTS; CDR2 reads YDEGEE. This CDR3 comprises 14 residues. The CDR3 loop is CASSPGAGRNTIYF. The CDR3 DNA sequence: TGTGCCAGCAGCCCCGGAGCAGGGAGAAACACCATATATTTT.

The genes are TRBV18 and TRBJ2-7, with D perhaps matching TRBD2 (5 bases). This CDR3 has 12 amino acids. The germline gives CDR1 KGHSH, CDR2 LQKENI. V gave up 6 bases and J gave up 2 bases, with 8 bases separating them. CDR3 sequence: CASSPGTYEQYF. As DNA, the CDR3 is TGTGCCAGCTCTCCGGGGACCTACGAGCAGTACTTC.